The present entry profiles one T cell receptor beta chain with its context. Its antigen is currently unknown. TCR alpha and beta CDR3 regions were amplified from RNA using iRepertoire nested multiplex PCR. Input was roughly 100-450 ng of tissue mRNA or PBMC total RNA. TCRdb re-derived calls from the multiplex PCR reads in MiXCR, one entry per CDR3 protein. The sample lists fewer than 200,000 distinct CDR3 sequences; 32% were seen once. The CDR3 contains 15 residues. The germline V and J ends were trimmed by 1 base and 0 bases, with 10 bases remaining between them. In germline, CDR1 is LGHDT, CDR2 YNNKEL (reference sequence). This sample is part of a study of glioma-infiltrating T cells. General observations from the study: CDR3 overlap between tissue and blood was very small. Gliomas, especially low-grade, showed above-expected tissue-blood divergence; non-neoplastic patients showed below.

The clonotype originates from a human donor with low-grade glioma or glioblastoma, undergoing nonglioma brain surgery, or in good health (not recorded which). The sample consisted of glioma tissue, nonneoplastic brain tissue, or PBMCs (not recorded which). The genes are TRBV3-1 and TRBJ2-7; D is unclear. The chain's CDR3 is CASSQVAVSSYEQYF. CDR3 in DNA: TGTGCCAGCAGCCAAGTTGCGGTTTCCTCCTACGAGCAGTACTTC.